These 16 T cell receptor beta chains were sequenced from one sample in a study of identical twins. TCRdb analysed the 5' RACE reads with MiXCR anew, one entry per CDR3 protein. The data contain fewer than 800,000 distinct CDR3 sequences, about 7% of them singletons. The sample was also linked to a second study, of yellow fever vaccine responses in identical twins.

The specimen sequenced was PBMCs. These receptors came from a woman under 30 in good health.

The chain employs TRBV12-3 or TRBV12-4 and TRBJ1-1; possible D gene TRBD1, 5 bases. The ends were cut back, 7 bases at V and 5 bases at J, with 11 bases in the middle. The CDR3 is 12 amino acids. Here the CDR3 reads CASTAQGTEAFF. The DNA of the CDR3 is TGTGCCAGCACAGCCCAGGGAACTGAAGCTTTCTTT.

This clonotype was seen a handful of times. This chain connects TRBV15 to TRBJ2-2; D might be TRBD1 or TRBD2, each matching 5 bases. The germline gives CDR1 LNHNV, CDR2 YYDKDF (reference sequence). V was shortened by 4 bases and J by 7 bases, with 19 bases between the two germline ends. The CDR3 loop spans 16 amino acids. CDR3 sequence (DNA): TGTGCCACCAGCACCAGACTCGGGGCCGCCGGCGGGGAGCTGTTTTTT. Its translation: CATSTRLGAAGGELFF.

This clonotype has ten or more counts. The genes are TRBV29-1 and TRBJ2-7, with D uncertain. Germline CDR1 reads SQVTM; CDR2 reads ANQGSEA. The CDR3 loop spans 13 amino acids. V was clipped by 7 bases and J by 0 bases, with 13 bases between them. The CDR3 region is CSAEGGSSYEQYF. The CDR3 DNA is TGCAGCGCCGAAGGCGGAAGCTCCTACGAGCAGTACTTC.

CDR3 DNA sequence: TGCGCCAGCAGCCCACCGGGGGGGCTCTACAATGAGCAGTTCTTC. Translated: CASSPPGGLYNEQFF. The chain joins TRBV5-1 to TRBJ2-1; TRBD2 matches at 8 bases. V lost 4 bases, J lost 3 bases, and 6 bases stayed unmatched. CDR3 length equals 15 residues. Germline V CDR1 and CDR2: SGHRS, YFSETQ.

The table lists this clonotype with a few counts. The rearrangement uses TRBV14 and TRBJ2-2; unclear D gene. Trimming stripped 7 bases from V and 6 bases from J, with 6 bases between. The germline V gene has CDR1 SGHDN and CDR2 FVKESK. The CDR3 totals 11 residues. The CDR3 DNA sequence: TGTGCCAGCACAGTTGCCGGGGAGCTGTTTTTT. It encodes CASTVAGELFF.

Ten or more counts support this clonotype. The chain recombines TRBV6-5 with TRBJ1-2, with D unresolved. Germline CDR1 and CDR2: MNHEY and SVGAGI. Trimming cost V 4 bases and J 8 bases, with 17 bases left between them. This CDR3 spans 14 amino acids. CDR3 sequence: CASSSEGIIEGYTF. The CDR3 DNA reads TGTGCCAGCAGTTCGGAGGGAATTATCGAGGGCTACACCTTC.

The CDR3 sequence: CASSPTPIADISTDTQYF. In DNA, the CDR3 is TGTGCCAGCAGCCCTACGCCCATAGCGGATATCAGCACAGATACGCAGTATTTT. The V gene is TRBV11-1, the J gene TRBJ2-3; weak D call: TRBD2 (6 bases). This CDR3 is built from 18 residues. Trimming removed 5 bases at V and 0 bases at J, with 21 bases between. From germline, CDR1 is SGHAT and CDR2 FQDESV (reference sequence).

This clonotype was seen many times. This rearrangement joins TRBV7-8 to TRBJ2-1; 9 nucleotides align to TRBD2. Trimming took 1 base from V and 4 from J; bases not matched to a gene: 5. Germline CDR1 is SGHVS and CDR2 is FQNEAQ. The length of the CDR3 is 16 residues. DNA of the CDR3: TGTGCCAGCAGCTTAGAGGGACTAGCCTATTACAATGAGCAGTTCTTC. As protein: CASSLEGLAYYNEQFF.

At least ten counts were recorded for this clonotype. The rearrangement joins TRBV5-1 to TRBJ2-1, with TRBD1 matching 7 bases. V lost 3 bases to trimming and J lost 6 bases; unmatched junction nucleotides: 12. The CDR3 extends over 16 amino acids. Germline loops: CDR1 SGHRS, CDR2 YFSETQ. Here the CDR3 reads CASSSALPGQFNEQFF. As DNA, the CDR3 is TGCGCCAGCAGCTCCGCCCTACCGGGACAGTTCAATGAGCAGTTCTTC.

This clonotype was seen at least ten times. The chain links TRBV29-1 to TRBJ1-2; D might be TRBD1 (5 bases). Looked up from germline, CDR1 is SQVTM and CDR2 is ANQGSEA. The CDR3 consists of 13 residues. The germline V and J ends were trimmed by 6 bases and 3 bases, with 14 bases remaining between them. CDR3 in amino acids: CSVGSGMDYGYTF. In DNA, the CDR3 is TGCAGCGTGGGGTCAGGGATGGACTATGGCTACACCTTC.

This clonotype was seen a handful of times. Here the CDR3 DNA reads TGTGCCACCAGCAGAACGGGGACAGGGGGTGAGACCCAGTACTTC. It yields the protein CATSRTGTGGETQYF. The chain has TRBV15 and TRBJ2-5; TRBD1 agrees at 11 bases. The germline gives CDR1 LNHNV, CDR2 YYDKDF (reference sequence). CDR3 length: 15 amino acids. The ends lost 2 bases at V and 5 bases at J; junction bases unmatched: 4.

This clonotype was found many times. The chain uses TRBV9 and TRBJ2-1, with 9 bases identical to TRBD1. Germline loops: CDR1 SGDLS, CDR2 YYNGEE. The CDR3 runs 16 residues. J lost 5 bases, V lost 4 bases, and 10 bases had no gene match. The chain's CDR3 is CASSLRQGVRNNEQFF. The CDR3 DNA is TGTGCCAGCAGCCTACGACAGGGGGTAAGAAACAATGAGCAGTTCTTC.

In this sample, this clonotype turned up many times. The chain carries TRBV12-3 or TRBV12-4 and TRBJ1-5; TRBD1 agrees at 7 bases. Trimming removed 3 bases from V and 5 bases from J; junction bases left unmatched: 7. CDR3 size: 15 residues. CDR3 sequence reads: CASSLGQWSYQPQHF. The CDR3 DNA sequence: TGTGCCAGCAGTTTGGGACAGTGGTCGTATCAGCCCCAGCATTTT.

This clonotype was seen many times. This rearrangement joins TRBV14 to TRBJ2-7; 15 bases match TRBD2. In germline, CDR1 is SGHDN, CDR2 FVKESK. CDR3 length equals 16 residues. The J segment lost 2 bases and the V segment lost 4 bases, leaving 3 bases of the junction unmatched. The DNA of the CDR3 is TGTGCCAGCAGCCCCGGACTAGCGGGAGGGACCTACGAGCAGTACTTC. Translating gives CASSPGLAGGTYEQYF.

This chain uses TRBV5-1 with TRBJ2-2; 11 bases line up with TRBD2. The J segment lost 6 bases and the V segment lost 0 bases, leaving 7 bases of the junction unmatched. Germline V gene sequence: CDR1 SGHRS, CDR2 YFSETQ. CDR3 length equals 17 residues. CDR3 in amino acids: CASSLGTSGPAPGELFF. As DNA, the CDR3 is TGCGCCAGCAGCTTGGGGACTAGCGGGCCTGCTCCCGGGGAGCTGTTTTTT.

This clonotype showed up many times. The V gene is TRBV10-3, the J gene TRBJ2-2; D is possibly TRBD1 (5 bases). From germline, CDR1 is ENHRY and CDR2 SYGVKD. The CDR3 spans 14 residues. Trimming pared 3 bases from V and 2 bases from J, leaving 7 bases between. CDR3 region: CAISDTGNTGELFF. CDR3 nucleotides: TGTGCCATCAGTGATACAGGAAACACCGGGGAGCTGTTTTTT.